This TCR beta chain was obtained from a study of blood T cell repertoires in COVID-19. The CDR3 runs 11 residues. The V end lost 3 bases, the J end lost 3 bases, and 3 bases lay between the germline ends. The germline gives CDR1 SGHDT, CDR2 YYEEEE. Assay: immunoSEQ multiplex PCR; the TCRdb copy retains only in-frame clones and omits some. The table shows over 200,000 clones, with around 86% occurring only once. The clonotype comes from a man aged 55 to 70 who had recovered from COVID-19. Sequenced: peripheral blood. This chain connects TRBV5-6 to TRBJ1-1; D is uncertain. CDR3 amino acids: CASSSYTEAFF. The CDR3 DNA follows: TGTGCCAGCAGCTCCTACACTGAAGCTTTCTTT.